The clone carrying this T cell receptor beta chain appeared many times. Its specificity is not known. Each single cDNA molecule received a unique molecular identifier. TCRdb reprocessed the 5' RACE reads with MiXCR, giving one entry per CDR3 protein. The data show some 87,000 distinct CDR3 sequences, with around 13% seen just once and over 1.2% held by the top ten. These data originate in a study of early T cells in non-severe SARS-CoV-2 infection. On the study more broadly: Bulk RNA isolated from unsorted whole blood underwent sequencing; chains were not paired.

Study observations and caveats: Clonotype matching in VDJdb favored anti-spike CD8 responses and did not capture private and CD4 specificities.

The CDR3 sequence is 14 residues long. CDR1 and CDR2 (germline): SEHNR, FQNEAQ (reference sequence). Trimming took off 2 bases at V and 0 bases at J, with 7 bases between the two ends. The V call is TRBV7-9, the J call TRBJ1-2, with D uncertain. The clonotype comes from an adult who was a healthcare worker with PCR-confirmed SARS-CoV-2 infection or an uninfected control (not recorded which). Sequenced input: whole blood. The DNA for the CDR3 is TGTGCCAGCAGCTTACACGGTCCTAACTATGGCTACACCTTC. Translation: CASSLHGPNYGYTF.